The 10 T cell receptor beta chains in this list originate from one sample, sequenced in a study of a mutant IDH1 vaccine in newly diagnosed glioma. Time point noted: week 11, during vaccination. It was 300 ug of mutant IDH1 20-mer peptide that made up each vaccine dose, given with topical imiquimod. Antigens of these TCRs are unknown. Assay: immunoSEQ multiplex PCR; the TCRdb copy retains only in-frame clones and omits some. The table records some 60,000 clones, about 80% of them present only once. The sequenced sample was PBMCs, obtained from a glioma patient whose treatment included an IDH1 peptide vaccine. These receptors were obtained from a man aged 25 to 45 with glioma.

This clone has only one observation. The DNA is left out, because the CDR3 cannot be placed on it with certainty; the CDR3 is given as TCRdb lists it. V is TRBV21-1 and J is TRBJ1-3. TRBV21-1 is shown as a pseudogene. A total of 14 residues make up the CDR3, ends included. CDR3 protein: CASSKVGSGNTIYF.

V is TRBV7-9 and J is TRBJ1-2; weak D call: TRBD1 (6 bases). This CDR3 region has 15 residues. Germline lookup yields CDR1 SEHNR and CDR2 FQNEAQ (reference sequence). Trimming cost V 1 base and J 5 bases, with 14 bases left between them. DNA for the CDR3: TGTGCCAGCAGCTTAGATGTGACAGGCGGGTATGGCTACACCTTC. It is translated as CASSLDVTGGYGYTF. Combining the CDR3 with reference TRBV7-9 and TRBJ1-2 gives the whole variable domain DTGVSQNPRHKITKRGQNVTFRCDPISEHNRLYWYRQTLGQGPEFLTYFQNEAQLEKSRLLSDRFSAERPKGSFSTLEIQRTEQGDSAMYLCASSLDVTGGYGYTFGSGTRLTVV.

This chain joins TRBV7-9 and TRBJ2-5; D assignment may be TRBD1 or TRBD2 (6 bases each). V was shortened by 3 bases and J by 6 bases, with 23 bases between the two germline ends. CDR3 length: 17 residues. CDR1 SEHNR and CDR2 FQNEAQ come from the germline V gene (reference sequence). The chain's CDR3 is CASSLASPGAIEKTQYF. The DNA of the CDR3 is TGTGCCAGCAGCTTGGCATCCCCGGGGGCAATTGAAAAGACCCAGTACTTC.

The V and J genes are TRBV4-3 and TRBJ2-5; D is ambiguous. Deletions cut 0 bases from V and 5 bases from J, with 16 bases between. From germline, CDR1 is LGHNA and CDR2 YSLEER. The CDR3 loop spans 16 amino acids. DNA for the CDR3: TGCGCCAGCAGCCAAGACTCCTTCCCGGTGGCGGAGACCCAGTACTTC. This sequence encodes CASSQDSFPVAETQYF.

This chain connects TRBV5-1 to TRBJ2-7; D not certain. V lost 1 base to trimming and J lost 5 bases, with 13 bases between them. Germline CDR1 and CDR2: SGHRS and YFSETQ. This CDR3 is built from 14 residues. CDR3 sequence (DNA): TGCGCCAGCAGCTTGAGGGCCCAGGATAACGAGCAGTACTTC. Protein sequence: CASSLRAQDNEQYF. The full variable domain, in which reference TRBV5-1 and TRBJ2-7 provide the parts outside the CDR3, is KAGVTQTPRYLIKTRGQQVTLSCSPISGHRSVSWYQQTPGQGLQFLFEYFSETQRNKGNFPGRFSGRQFSNSRSEMNVSTLELGDSALYLCASSLRAQDNEQYFGPGTRLTVT.

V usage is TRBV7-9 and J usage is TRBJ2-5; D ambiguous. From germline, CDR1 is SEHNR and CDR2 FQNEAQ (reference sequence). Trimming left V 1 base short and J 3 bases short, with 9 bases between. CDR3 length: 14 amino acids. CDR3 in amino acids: CASSLGRGEETQYF. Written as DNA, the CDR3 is TGTGCCAGCAGCTTAGGACGAGGAGAAGAGACCCAGTACTTC.

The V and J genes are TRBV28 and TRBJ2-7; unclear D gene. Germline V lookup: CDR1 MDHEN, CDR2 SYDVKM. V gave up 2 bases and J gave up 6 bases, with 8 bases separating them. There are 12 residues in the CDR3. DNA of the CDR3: TGTGCCAGCAGTTTAGTGGGATTCGAGCAGTACTTC. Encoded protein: CASSLVGFEQYF.

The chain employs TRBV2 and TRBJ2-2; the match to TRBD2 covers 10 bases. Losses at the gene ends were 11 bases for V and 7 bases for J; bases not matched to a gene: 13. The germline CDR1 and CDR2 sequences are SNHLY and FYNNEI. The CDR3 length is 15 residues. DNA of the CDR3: TGTGCCCGCTCACTAGCGGGACGTCGGGACGGGGAGCTGTTTTTT. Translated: CARSLAGRRDGELFF.

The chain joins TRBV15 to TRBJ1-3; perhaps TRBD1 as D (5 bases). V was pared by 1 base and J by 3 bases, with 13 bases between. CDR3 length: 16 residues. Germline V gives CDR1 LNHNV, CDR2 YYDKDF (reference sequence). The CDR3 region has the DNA TGTGCCACCAGCAGAGCCCGGAGAACAGGTGGAAACACCATATATTTT. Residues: CATSRARRTGGNTIYF. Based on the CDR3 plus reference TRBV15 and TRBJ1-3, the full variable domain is DAMVIQNPRYQVTQFGKPVTLSCSQTLNHNVMYWYQQKSSQAPKLLFHYYDKDFNNEADTPDNFQSRRPNTSFCFLDIRSPGLGDTAMYLCATSRARRTGGNTIYFGEGSWLTVV.

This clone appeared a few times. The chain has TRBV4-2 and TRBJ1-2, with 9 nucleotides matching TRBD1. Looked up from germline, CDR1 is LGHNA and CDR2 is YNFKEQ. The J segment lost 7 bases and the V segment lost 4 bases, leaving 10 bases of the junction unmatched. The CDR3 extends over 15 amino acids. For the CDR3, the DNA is TGTGCCAGCAGCCTGGGACAGGGAAATCCAAGTGGCTACACCTTC. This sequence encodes CASSLGQGNPSGYTF.